This TCR beta chain derives from a study of blood T cell repertoires in COVID-19. Data came from immunoSEQ multiplex PCR; TCRdb stores just in-frame clones and leaves some out. The profile shows under 200,000 clones, approximately 80% of them singletons. This CDR3 comprises 13 residues. Germline values: CDR1 GTSNPN, CDR2 SVGIG (reference sequence). Trimming stripped 2 bases from V and 8 bases from J, with 14 bases between. The gene calls are TRBV30 and TRBJ2-3; TRBD2 might be the D (6 bases). Sequences were obtained from PBMCs or T cells enriched from blood (not recorded which). The receptor's source is a woman aged 60-70 years who had recovered from COVID-19. The CDR3 here is CAWSRRELVTQYF. The CDR3 DNA is TGTGCCTGGAGTAGACGGGAGTTGGTTACGCAGTATTTT.